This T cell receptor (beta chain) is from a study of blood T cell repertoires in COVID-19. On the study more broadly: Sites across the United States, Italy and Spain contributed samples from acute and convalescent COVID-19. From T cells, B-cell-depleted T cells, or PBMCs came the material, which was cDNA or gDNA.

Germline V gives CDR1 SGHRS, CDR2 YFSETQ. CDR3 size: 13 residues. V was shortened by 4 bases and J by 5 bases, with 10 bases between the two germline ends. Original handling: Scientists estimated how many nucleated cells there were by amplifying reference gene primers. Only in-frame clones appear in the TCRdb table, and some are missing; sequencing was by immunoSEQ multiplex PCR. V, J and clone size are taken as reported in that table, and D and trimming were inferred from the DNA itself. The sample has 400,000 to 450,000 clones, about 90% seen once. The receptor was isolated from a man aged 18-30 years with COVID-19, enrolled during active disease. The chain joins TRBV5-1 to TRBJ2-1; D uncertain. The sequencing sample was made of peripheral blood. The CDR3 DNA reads TGCGCCAGCAGCGCCCCACTGGACAATGAGCAGTTCTTC. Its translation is CASSAPLDNEQFF.